This T cell receptor (beta chain) was profiled in a study of response to subunit inactivated influenza vaccine. Germline lookup yields CDR1 MNHNS and CDR2 SASEGT. V shed 7 bases and J 3 bases; nucleotides not matched to a gene: 10. CDR3 length: 16 residues. MiXCR, run by TCRdb on the RT-PCR reads, gives a single entry per CDR3 protein. Of about 800,000 distinct CDR3 sequences in the sample, over 20% were seen once. The sequencing here drew on PBMCs from blood, taken 5 days after vaccination. This receptor was identified in a man in his fifties who received an inactivated influenza vaccine. The V gene is TRBV6-1, the J gene TRBJ1-3; 9 bases map to TRBD1. Written as DNA, the CDR3 is TGTGCCAGCACCGTCGCAGGGACAGGGAATGGAAACACCATATATTTT. Encoded protein: CASTVAGTGNGNTIYF.